This TCR beta chain was documented in a study of T cell responses to AZD1222 COVID-19 vaccine (dated by TCRdb to the early 2020s). As for the study more broadly: TCR sequencing covered 233 trial participants: roughly 200 given two doses of AZD1222 and around 25 given two doses of MenACWY control vaccine. Trial participants were enrolled by age into subgroups of 18-55, 56-69 and 70-plus years, and approximately 150, 30 and 60 TCR-sequenced participants, respectively, were included in these subgroups. The paper's findings and limits, for the study overall: Conclusions about previously exposed vaccinees are limited because only five to seven AZD1222 recipients were SARS-CoV-2 seropositive at baseline. Spike-specific TCR breadth and depth rose significantly after two AZD1222 doses compared with day 0 and with MenACWY recipients. The 56-69-year group was small, and its depth increase did not reach significance, likely because of low power. Nearly half of unique spike-specific TCRs reportedly recognized epitopes outside regions mutated in the B.1.351 and B.1.1.7 variants. Most participants were white British and females outnumbered males, and the authors suggested that clonal diversity may have been underestimated. The vaccine-associated CD4 TCRs covered the entire spike protein, and the dominant responses fell in regions 160-218 and 743-854. No day 14 peak-response samples were available, so repertoires were characterized only after the peak T cell response.

The germline V gene provides CDR1 MNHEY and CDR2 SVGEGT. V and J lose 6 bases and 4 bases, and a span of 14 bases separates them. Reading from cysteine to phenylalanine, the CDR3 counts 14 amino acids. Only CDR3 DNA remains: 42 bases, in frame from the first base. As for this clone: Its recognized antigen is unknown. No base quality values were provided; no much bigger clone lies one nucleotide off.

The time point label, as the study defines it: about 28 days (+/-7) after the second vaccine dose. AZD1222 recipients with second doses at about 4 weeks or about 12 weeks were pooled, because spike-specific TCR depth and breadth did not differ between schedules. Vaccinee samples came from UK trials COV001 and COV002, including a single-blind randomized controlled phase 2/3 trial of AZD1222 (ChAdOx1 nCoV-19) in healthy adults. For TCRbeta chain sequencing, PBMC samples from trial participants were taken at day 0 and at day 28 after the second dose. The CDR3 regions of human TCRbeta chains were subjected to immunosequencing. The original methods were these. TCRs in the repertoires were matched against a reference library of SARS-CoV-2-specific TCRs that had been generated with the MIRA antigen-specificity platform. Breadth was defined as the fraction of unique TCRs that were SARS-CoV-2-associated, and depth was defined as the fraction of total T cells that were SARS-CoV-2-associated. Using the MIRA data, each spike-specific TCR was mapped to the spike region that the TCR reacts to and placed in a CD4 or CD8 class. Log10-transformed breadth and depth values were compared by one-way ANOVA with Sidak's multiple comparisons tests. TCRdb took over this immuneACCESS table, retaining in-frame rearrangements with V and J assigned. Such tables are incomplete; in checked studies, under half of the missing clones stem from an unresolved V gene, and the remainder is unexplained. V and J calls and clone size are as listed in that table; D and trimming were resolved from the DNA. The sample data list 150,000 to 200,000 clones, and 90% of these were observed just once. The top ten clonotypes cover about 5.9% of the sample.

The material was peripheral blood, obtained 28 days after the second AZD1222 dose. The TCR was taken from an adult who received the AZD1222 COVID-19 vaccine. The chain is made from TRBV6-2 or TRBV6-3 and TRBJ2-3; possibly the D gene is TRBD1, per 6 matching bases. Here the CDR3 is given as CASSVRGRSDTQYF. The DNA sequence is as follows: TGTGCCAGCAGCGTCAGGGGTAGGTCAGATACGCAGTATTTT.